Listed below are T cell receptor beta chains from one sample, sequenced in a study of response to subunit inactivated influenza vaccine. TCRdb passed the RT-PCR reads through MiXCR, listing each CDR3 protein once. The sample includes roughly 710,000 distinct CDR3 sequences, about 14% of them seen just once. The material sequenced was PBMCs from blood, taken 14 days before vaccination. The receptors were sampled from a man over 45 who received an inactivated influenza vaccine. Each CDR3 is given with its conserved first and last residue. Each record gives: clone size, V gene, D gene, J gene, CDR3 DNA, CDR3 protein. D genes are given only for firm matches. Only some rows state a clone size, as once, few, many or a class for expanded clones.

NA,TRBV27,TRBD1,TRBJ2-7,TGTGCCAGCACCCCGCAGACAGGGCCCCACGAGCAGTACTTC,CASTPQTGPHEQYF
many,TRBV4-3,NA,TRBJ2-1,TGCGCCAGCAGCCAAGAAGAAAGCTCTGCAGCCAATGAGCAGTTCTTC,CASSQEESSAANEQFF
many,TRBV29-1,NA,TRBJ2-1,TGCAGCGTTCATAACGGACGGGACAATGAGCAGTTCTTC,CSVHNGRDNEQFF
many,TRBV19,TRBD2,TRBJ2-1,TGTGCCAGTAGTATAGGGACTAGCCCCAATGAGCAGTTCTTC,CASSIGTSPNEQFF
NA,TRBV29-1,TRBD1,TRBJ2-3,TGCAGCGCCGAGCGGCCGGGACAGGGGACAGATACGCAGTATTTT,CSAERPGQGTDTQYF
NA,TRBV20-1,NA,TRBJ2-7,TGCAGTGCTAGAGGTGGGAGAGGGAAGTACGAGCAGTACTTC,CSARGGRGKYEQYF
many,TRBV6-5,NA,TRBJ2-3,TGTGCCAGCAGTTACCCCACTCATAGGGGGAGCCCAGATACGCAGTATTTT,CASSYPTHRGSPDTQYF
few,TRBV7-3,TRBD2,TRBJ2-1,TGTGCCAGCAGCCCAGAACTCCGGGGAGGGGTGCAGTTCTTC,CASSPELRGGVQFF
few,TRBV6-1,NA,TRBJ1-2,TGTGCCAGCAAAAGGGTGGGCAACTATGGCTACACCTTC,CASKRVGNYGYTF
NA,TRBV5-1,TRBD1,TRBJ2-7,TGCGCCAGCAGCTTCCGGGACAGGGCGACCTACGAGCAGTACTTC,CASSFRDRATYEQYF
NA,TRBV7-7,TRBD1,TRBJ2-7,TGTGCTAGCAGCCCGACCTTCACAGGGGGCGAGCAGTACTTC,CASSPTFTGGEQYF
NA,TRBV12-3/TRBV12-4,NA,TRBJ1-2,TGTGCCAGCAGGCCGACTACTAACTATGGCTACACCTTC,CASRPTTNYGYTF
few,TRBV10-1,TRBD1,TRBJ2-7,TGCGCCAGCAGGAAGGACCCTGGGACAGCGGATTACGAGCAGTACTTC,CASRKDPGTADYEQYF
few,TRBV28,TRBD1,TRBJ2-7,TGTGCCAGCAGTCAGCTAGGGGGCAGGGACGAGCAGTACTTC,CASSQLGGRDEQYF
many,TRBV18,NA,TRBJ2-5,TGTGCCAGCTCACCCGGGGGCCGGGAGGAGACCCAGTACTTC,CASSPGGREETQYF
NA,TRBV11-2,TRBD1,TRBJ1-5,TGTGCCAGCAGCCCAAACAGGGGAGGTCAGCCCCAGCATTTT,CASSPNRGGQPQHF
many,TRBV11-2,NA,TRBJ2-7,TGTGCCAGCAGCCCAAGAGATCGGTCAGGGAGCGAGCAGTACTTC,CASSPRDRSGSEQYF
NA,TRBV20-1,NA,TRBJ2-7,TGCAGTGCTAGTAATTTCAAGGTTTCCCACGAGCAGTACTTC,CSASNFKVSHEQYF
few,TRBV29-1,TRBD2,TRBJ2-7,TGCAGCGTCGTCTTACTAGCGGACTACTCCTACGAGCAGTACTTC,CSVVLLADYSYEQYF
few,TRBV5-8,TRBD1,TRBJ2-7,TGTGCCAGCAGCCCGTGGGACAGCTCCTACGAGCAGTACTTC,CASSPWDSSYEQYF
few,TRBV2,NA,TRBJ1-2,TGTGCCAGCAGACCAGGGAACTATGGCTACACCTTC,CASRPGNYGYTF
NA,TRBV6-1,TRBD1,TRBJ1-5,TGTGCCAGCAGAATGTATCAGACAGGGAATAATCAGCCCCAGCATTTT,CASRMYQTGNNQPQHF
few,TRBV2,TRBD1,TRBJ2-5,TGTGCCAGCAGGTGGACAGGGGGAGAGACCCAGTACTTC,CASRWTGGETQYF